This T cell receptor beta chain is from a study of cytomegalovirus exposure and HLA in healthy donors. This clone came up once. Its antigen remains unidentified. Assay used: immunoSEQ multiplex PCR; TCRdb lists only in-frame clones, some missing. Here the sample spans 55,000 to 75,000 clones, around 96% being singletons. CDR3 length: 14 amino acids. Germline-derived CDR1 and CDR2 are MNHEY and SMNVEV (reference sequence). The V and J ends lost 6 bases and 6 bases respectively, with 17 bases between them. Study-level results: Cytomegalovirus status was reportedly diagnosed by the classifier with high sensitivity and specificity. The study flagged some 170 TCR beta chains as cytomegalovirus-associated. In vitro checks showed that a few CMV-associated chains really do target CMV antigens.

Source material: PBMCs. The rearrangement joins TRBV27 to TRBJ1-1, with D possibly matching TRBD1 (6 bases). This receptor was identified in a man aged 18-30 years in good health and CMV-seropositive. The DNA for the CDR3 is TGTGCCAGCAGGGGACCGACAGGATGGGCTGAAGCTTTCTTT. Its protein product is CASRGPTGWAEAFF.